A selection of T cell receptor beta chains follows, all from one sample in a study of blood T cell repertoires in COVID-19. Libraries were prepared by immunoSEQ multiplex PCR; TCRdb keeps only in-frame clonotypes and omits some of them. The table records roughly 300,000 clones, 85% of them present only once. Sequencing was carried out using PBMCs or T cells enriched from blood (not recorded which). These receptors originate from a woman aged 50 to 60 who had recovered from COVID-19. Both conserved end residues are part of each CDR3. A D gene is named only where the DNA matches it firmly. Size is stated for part of the rows, as once, few or many counts, or as a class when the clone is expanded.

clone size | J gene | V gene | D gene | CDR3 protein | CDR3 DNA
. | TRBJ2-4 | TRBV9 | . | CASSAGHSALGQYF | TGTGCCAGCAGCGCGGGACATTCCGCCTTGGGACAGTACTTC
. | TRBJ1-5 | TRBV12-5 | TRBD1 | CASGLVGQASNQPQHF | TGTGCTAGTGGTTTGGTAGGACAGGCGAGCAATCAGCCCCAGCATTTT
. | TRBJ2-7 | TRBV30 | . | CAWSRDISYEQYF | TGTGCCTGGAGTCGCGACATCTCCTACGAGCAGTACTTC
. | TRBJ1-2 | TRBV18 | TRBD1 | CASSHRDSSGRGSQYGYTF | TGTGCCAGCTCACATAGGGACAGTAGCGGACGCGGTTCACAGTATGGCTACACCTTC
once | TRBJ1-5 | TRBV5-6 | TRBD1 | CASSDRGHSNQPQHF | TGTGCCAGCAGCGACAGGGGGCATAGCAATCAGCCCCAGCATTTT
. | TRBJ2-7 | TRBV29-1 | TRBD2 | CSVETSGSTYEQYF | TGCAGCGTAGAAACTAGCGGTTCAACCTACGAGCAGTACTTC
. | TRBJ2-2 | TRBV15 | . | CATSRDIDTGELFF | TGTGCCACCAGCAGAGATATCGACACCGGGGAGCTGTTTTTT
. | TRBJ2-1 | TRBV7-3 | TRBD1 | CASSPPGTGVRNEQFF | TGTGCCAGCAGCCCCCCCGGGACAGGGGTTCGGAATGAGCAGTTCTTC
. | TRBJ2-7 | TRBV11-3 | . | CASSFRGEDEQYF | TGTGCCAGCAGCTTTCGGGGTGAAGACGAGCAGTACTTC
. | TRBJ1-6 | TRBV27 | . | CASSLTGGSPLHF | TGTGCCAGCAGTTTAACAGGTGGCTCACCCCTCCACTTT
. | TRBJ2-7 | TRBV6-2/TRBV6-3 | TRBD2 | CASSYASSGWYEQYF | TGTGCCAGCAGTTACGCGTCTAGCGGCTGGTACGAGCAGTACTTC
. | TRBJ2-5 | TRBV18 | . | CASSPRTGGPQETQYF | TGTGCCAGCTCACCACGGACCGGGGGGCCCCAAGAGACCCAGTACTTC
few | TRBJ1-2 | TRBV4-1 | TRBD1 | CASSQETMTGSNYGYTF | TGCGCCAGCAGCCAAGAAACAATGACAGGGTCTAACTATGGCTACACCTTC
. | TRBJ1-6 | TRBV5-6 | TRBD1 | CASSSDRGSYNSPLHF | TGTGCCAGCAGCTCCGACAGGGGTTCCTATAATTCACCCCTCCACTTT
. | TRBJ2-1 | TRBV4-3 | . | CASSQDWASYNEQFF | TGCGCCAGCAGCCAAGATTGGGCTAGCTATAATGAGCAGTTCTTC
. | TRBJ2-5 | TRBV3-1/TRBV3-2 | . | CASSQRGTYKETQYF | TGTGCCAGCAGCCAACGCGGGACTTACAAAGAGACCCAGTACTTC
. | TRBJ2-3 | TRBV5-6 | . | CASSFGGADTQYF | TGTGCCAGCAGCTTTGGCGGGGCAGATACGCAGTATTTT
. | TRBJ2-2 | TRBV11-2 | . | CASSLVRWSGELFF | TGTGCCAGCAGCTTAGTTCGGTGGTCCGGGGAGCTGTTTTTT
. | TRBJ2-3 | TRBV19 | TRBD2 | CASSIVAGDTDTQYF | TGTGCCAGTAGTATAGTGGCGGGAGATACAGATACGCAGTATTTT
. | TRBJ1-5 | TRBV7-9 | TRBD1 | CASSSQGVNQPQHF | TGTGCCAGCAGCTCACAGGGGGTCAATCAGCCCCAGCATTTT
. | TRBJ2-1 | TRBV7-8 | TRBD2 | CASSLGTSGSLNEQFF | TGTGCCAGCAGCTTAGGGACTAGCGGGAGTTTGAATGAGCAGTTCTTC
. | TRBJ2-1 | TRBV10-2 | TRBD1 | CASRSGGQAYNEQFF | TGCGCCAGCAGATCCGGGGGACAGGCCTACAATGAGCAGTTCTTC
. | TRBJ1-4 | TRBV5-1 | . | CASSLAVEGEKLFF | TGCGCCAGCAGCCTAGCGGTTGAGGGGGAAAAACTGTTTTTT
. | TRBJ2-3 | TRBV5-1 | TRBD2 | CASSPPSGSTDTQYF | TGCGCCAGCAGCCCCCCTAGCGGGAGTACAGATACGCAGTATTTT
. | TRBJ1-1 | TRBV27 | . | CASREKTGMMNTEAFF | TGTGCCAGCAGAGAAAAGACAGGAATGATGAACACTGAAGCTTTCTTT
. | TRBJ1-2 | TRBV4-1 | TRBD1 | CASSQAAGQGYGYTF | TGCGCCAGCAGCCAAGCCGCGGGACAGGGCTATGGCTACACCTTC
. | TRBJ1-1 | TRBV7-3 | . | CASSLTGGGTEAFF | TGTGCCAGCAGCTTAACGGGGGGAGGAACTGAAGCTTTCTTT
. | TRBJ2-5 | TRBV5-1 | TRBD2 | CASSLGSGTSGRETQYF | TGCGCCAGCAGCTTAGGTTCCGGGACTAGCGGGAGGGAGACCCAGTACTTC
. | TRBJ1-5 | TRBV4-1 | . | CASSQIAGGVNQPQHF | TGCGCCAGCAGCCAAATTGCGGGGGGCGTCAATCAGCCCCAGCATTTT
once | TRBJ2-7 | TRBV9 | TRBD2 | CASTRGLAGDYEQYF | TGTGCCAGCACCCGGGGGCTAGCGGGGGACTACGAGCAGTACTTC
. | TRBJ1-2 | TRBV15 | TRBD1 | CATTTPGQEYYGYTF | TGTGCCACCACCACTCCGGGACAGGAGTACTATGGCTACACCTTC
many | TRBJ1-1 | TRBV29-1 | TRBD1 | CSAPEGAREAFF | TGCAGCGCCCCAGAGGGGGCACGGGAAGCTTTCTTT
. | TRBJ1-1 | TRBV19 | TRBD1 | CASSMQGANTEAFF | TGTGCCAGTAGTATGCAGGGGGCGAACACTGAAGCTTTCTTT
. | TRBJ1-4 | TRBV18 | . | CASSPNSNEKLFF | TGTGCCAGCTCACCGAACAGCAATGAAAAACTGTTTTTT
. | TRBJ1-5 | TRBV15 | TRBD1 | CATSRDLTGLRQPQHF | TGTGCCACCAGCAGAGACCTGACAGGGCTGAGACAGCCCCAGCATTTT
. | TRBJ1-1 | TRBV3-1/TRBV3-2 | TRBD1 | CASSQWTGANTEAFF | TGTGCCAGCAGCCAGTGGACAGGGGCGAACACTGAAGCTTTCTTT
. | TRBJ1-2 | TRBV30 | . | CAWFAESYGYTF | TGTGCCTGGTTCGCCGAGTCATATGGCTACACCTTC
. | TRBJ2-2 | TRBV28 | . | CASSLTRAFTGELFF | TGTGCCAGCAGTTTGACCAGGGCCTTCACCGGGGAGCTGTTTTTT
few | TRBJ2-3 | TRBV18 | . | CASSPRTFTDTQYF | TGTGCCAGCTCACCACGGACTTTCACAGATACGCAGTATTTT
. | TRBJ1-1 | TRBV6-2/TRBV6-3 | . | CASSYPTGQRNTEAFF | TGTGCCAGCAGTTACCCGACCGGACAGAGGAACACTGAAGCTTTCTTT
few | TRBJ1-2 | TRBV29-1 | TRBD1 | CSVGDRGGFGYTF | TGCAGCGTTGGGGACAGGGGAGGTTTTGGCTACACCTTC
. | TRBJ2-5 | TRBV7-9 | . | CAILVAYQQETQYF | TGTGCAATCCTAGTAGCTTATCAGCAAGAGACCCAGTACTTC
. | TRBJ2-5 | TRBV3-1/TRBV3-2 | TRBD1 | CASSAPGTGMGETQYF | TGTGCCAGCAGCGCTCCCGGGACAGGCATGGGGGAGACCCAGTACTTC
. | TRBJ1-6 | TRBV14 | . | CASSQELADINSPLHF | TGTGCCAGCAGCCAAGAGTTGGCAGATATTAATTCACCCCTCCACTTT
. | TRBJ2-7 | TRBV5-6 | . | CASSLDDSQSSYEQYF | TGTGCCAGCAGCTTGGACGACAGCCAGAGCTCCTACGAGCAGTACTTC
few | TRBJ2-7 | TRBV6-2/TRBV6-3 | TRBD2 | CASSYSLPSGRARADEQYF | TGTGCCAGCAGTTACTCGCTCCCTAGCGGGAGGGCCCGGGCCGACGAGCAGTACTTC
. | TRBJ1-2 | TRBV5-1 | . | CASSLEGDYGYTF | TGCGCCAGCAGCTTGGAGGGGGACTATGGCTACACCTTC
. | TRBJ2-7 | TRBV19 | TRBD1 | CASSIVGQGRNEQYF | TGTGCCAGTAGTATAGTAGGACAGGGGAGGAACGAGCAGTACTTC
. | TRBJ2-5 | TRBV27 | . | CASAAGGYWETQYF | TGTGCCAGCGCAGCTGGCGGTTACTGGGAGACCCAGTACTTC
. | TRBJ2-6 | TRBV6-5 | TRBD1 | CASSNRGAGANVLTF | TGTGCCAGCAGTAACAGGGGAGCTGGGGCCAACGTCCTGACTTTC
. | TRBJ2-4 | TRBV29-1 | TRBD1 | CSVDVLGQGRYF | TGCAGCGTTGATGTTTTAGGACAGGGGAGGTACTTC
once | TRBJ2-7 | TRBV25-1 | TRBD2 | CASSRAGGPSYEQYF | TGTGCCAGCAGCCGAGCGGGAGGGCCTTCGTACGAGCAGTACTTC
. | TRBJ1-4 | TRBV29-1 | . | CSVLTGLLNEKLFF | TGCAGCGTACTCACAGGGCTGCTTAATGAAAAACTGTTTTTT
. | TRBJ1-5 | TRBV30 | TRBD1 | CACRDREDQPQHF | TGTGCCTGTAGGGACAGGGAAGACCAGCCCCAGCATTTT